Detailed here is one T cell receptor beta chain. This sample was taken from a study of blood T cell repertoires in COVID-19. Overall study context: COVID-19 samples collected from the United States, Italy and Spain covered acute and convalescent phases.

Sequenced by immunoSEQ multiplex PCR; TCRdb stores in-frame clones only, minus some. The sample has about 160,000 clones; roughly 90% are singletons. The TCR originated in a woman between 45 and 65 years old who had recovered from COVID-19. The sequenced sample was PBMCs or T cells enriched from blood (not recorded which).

This CDR3 reads CASSPGTEAGYTF. For the CDR3, the DNA is TGTGCCAGTAGCCCCGGGACAGAGGCGGGCTACACCTTC. This chain joins TRBV19 and TRBJ1-2, with 7 bases aligning to TRBD1. The CDR3 length is 13 residues. From germline, CDR1 is LNHDA and CDR2 SQIVND (reference sequence). J was trimmed by 8 bases and V by 6 bases; bases with no gene match: 9.